Presented here are 10 T cell receptor beta chains from one specimen sequenced in a study of blood T cell repertoires in COVID-19. Generated by immunoSEQ multiplex PCR, the TCRdb table keeps only in-frame clones and is missing some. The table shows tens of thousands of clones, with approximately 86% occurring only once. Sequenced: peripheral blood. These receptors originate from a man aged 80 or over with active COVID-19.

The chain carries TRBV2 and TRBJ1-6; 12 nucleotides agree with TRBD1. Unmatched junction bases numbered 3, after V lost 6 bases and J lost 0 bases. CDR3 length: 17 residues. The germline gives CDR1 SNHLY, CDR2 FYNNEI. The CDR3 DNA follows: TGTGCCAGCAGAGGGACAGGGGGCGGCTCCTATAATTCACCCCTCCACTTT. Protein sequence: CASRGTGGGSYNSPLHF.

The chain has TRBV6-1 and TRBJ2-1; TRBD2 matches 13 bases. The CDR3 length is 17 residues. CDR1 is MNHNS, CDR2 SASEGT, per germline. Unmatched junction bases numbered 5, after V lost 3 bases and J lost 3 bases. CDR3 amino acids: CASSDPRTSGSYNEQFF. In nucleotides, the CDR3 is TGTGCCAGCAGTGACCCTCGGACTAGCGGGAGCTACAATGAGCAGTTCTTC.

This chain connects TRBV5-1 to TRBJ1-4; the match to TRBD1 covers 9 bases. Germline V gene sequence: CDR1 SGHRS, CDR2 YFSETQ. Trimming cost V 0 bases and J 3 bases; bases outside gene matches: 3. There are 16 residues in the CDR3. The CDR3 DNA sequence: TGCGCCAGCAGCTTGGCGGGACAGGGAGCTAATGAAAAACTGTTTTTT. This encodes CASSLAGQGANEKLFF.

The CDR3 DNA follows: TGTGCCAGCGGCTCATCCCGGGTCTTGGGCTACACCTTC. Translation: CASGSSRVLGYTF. V usage is TRBV28 and J usage is TRBJ1-2, with no clear D. CDR1 MDHEN and CDR2 SYDVKM come from the germline V gene. This CDR3 is built from 13 residues. Trimming stripped 8 bases from V and 8 bases from J, with 18 bases between.

V usage is TRBV9 and J usage is TRBJ2-3; 8 bases line up with TRBD1. CDR1 and CDR2 from the germline V gene are SGDLS and YYNGEE. CDR3 length: 18 residues. The J segment lost 3 bases and the V segment lost 3 bases, leaving 15 bases of the junction unmatched. The DNA for the CDR3 is TGTGCCAGCAGCGGTCGTCTTTGGACAGGGCTAGGTACAGATACGCAGTATTTT. Its protein is CASSGRLWTGLGTDTQYF.

The chain carries TRBV5-1 and TRBJ1-2, with 7 positions matching TRBD1. This CDR3 has 16 residues. The J segment lost 3 bases and the V segment lost 4 bases, leaving 12 bases of the junction unmatched. CDR1 is SGHRS and CDR2 is YFSETQ in the germline V gene. The CDR3 sequence is CASSGLSGQTDYGYTF. The DNA of the CDR3 is TGCGCCAGCAGCGGACTATCGGGACAGACTGACTATGGCTACACCTTC.

V and J are TRBV19 and TRBJ1-2; no definite D call. The CDR3 covers 14 residues. Per the germline V gene, CDR1 is LNHDA and CDR2 is SQIVND (reference sequence). V was trimmed by 10 bases and J by 0 bases, leaving 15 bases between them. The CDR3 DNA is TGTGCCACCTCCTGGCAGTTGGCTAACTATGGCTACACCTTC. This sequence encodes CATSWQLANYGYTF.

This chain connects TRBV19 to TRBJ2-5; 9 bases align to TRBD2. Germline CDR1 reads LNHDA; CDR2 reads SQIVND (reference sequence). J gave up 5 bases and V 3 bases, and 10 bases lay outside the gene matches. This CDR3 is built from 16 residues. The CDR3 bases are TGTGCCAGTAGTATCTCCCTTGAGCGGGAGGCGGAGACCCAGTACTTC. Translating it yields CASSISLEREAETQYF.

CDR3 DNA sequence: TGCGCCAGCAGCCAATCGGGTAGCGGGACTTTCCAAGAGACCCAGTACTTC. The encoded protein is CASSQSGSGTFQETQYF. The chain joins TRBV4-1 to TRBJ2-5; 8 nucleotides align to TRBD2. This CDR3 is built from 17 residues. Germline CDR1 is MGHRA and CDR2 is YSYEKL. Germline trimming cut 2 bases from V and 1 base from J; bases unmatched to any gene: 9.

The chain couples TRBV28 to TRBJ2-5; 7 bases agree with TRBD1. Germline values: CDR1 MDHEN, CDR2 SYDVKM. Losses at the gene ends were 7 bases for V and 3 bases for J; bases not matched to a gene: 2. The CDR3 sequence is 12 residues long. The CDR3: CASTGTEETQYF. CDR3 in DNA: TGTGCCAGCACCGGGACAGAAGAGACCCAGTACTTC. The full variable domain, completed using reference TRBV28 and TRBJ2-5, is DVKVTQSSRYLVKRTGEKVFLECVQDMDHENMFWYRQDPGLGLRLIYFSYDVKMKEKGDIPEGYSVSREKKERFSLILESASTNQTSMYLCASTGTEETQYFGPGTRLLVL.